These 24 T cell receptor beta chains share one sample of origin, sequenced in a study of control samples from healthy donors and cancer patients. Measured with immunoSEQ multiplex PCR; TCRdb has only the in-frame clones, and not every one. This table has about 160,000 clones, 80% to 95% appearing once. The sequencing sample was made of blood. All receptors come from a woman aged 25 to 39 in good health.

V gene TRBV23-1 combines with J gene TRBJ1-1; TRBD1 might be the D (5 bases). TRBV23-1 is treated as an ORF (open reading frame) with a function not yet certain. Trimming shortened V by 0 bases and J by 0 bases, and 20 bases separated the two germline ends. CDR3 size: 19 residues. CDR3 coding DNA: TGCGCCAGCAGTCAATCAGGTGGTTGGGGGAGTATCATGAACACTGAAGCTTTCTTT. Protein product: CASSQSGGWGSIMNTEAFF.

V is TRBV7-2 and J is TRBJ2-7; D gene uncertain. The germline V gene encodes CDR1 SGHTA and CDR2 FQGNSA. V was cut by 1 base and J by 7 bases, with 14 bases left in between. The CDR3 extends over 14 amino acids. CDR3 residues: CASSLGSRVNEQYF. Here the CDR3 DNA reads TGTGCCAGCAGCTTAGGCAGTCGCGTCAATGAGCAGTACTTC.

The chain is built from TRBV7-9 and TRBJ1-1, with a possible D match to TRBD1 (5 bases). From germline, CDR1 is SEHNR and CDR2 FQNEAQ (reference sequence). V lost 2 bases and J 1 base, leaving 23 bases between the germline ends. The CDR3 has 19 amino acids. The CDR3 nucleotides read TGTGCCAGCAGCTTATTGGACCGGAGGTCGCGAGGGACGAACACTGAAGCTTTCTTT. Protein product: CASSLLDRRSRGTNTEAFF.

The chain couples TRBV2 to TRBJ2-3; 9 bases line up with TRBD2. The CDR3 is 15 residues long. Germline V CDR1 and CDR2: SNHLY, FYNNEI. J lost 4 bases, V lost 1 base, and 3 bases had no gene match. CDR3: CASSEDLAGADTQYF. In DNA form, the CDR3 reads TGTGCCAGCAGTGAAGATTTAGCGGGAGCAGATACGCAGTATTTT.

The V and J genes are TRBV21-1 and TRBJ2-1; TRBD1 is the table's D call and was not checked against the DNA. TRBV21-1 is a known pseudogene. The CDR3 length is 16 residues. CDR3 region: CASSALGARPWNEQFF. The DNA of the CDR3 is TGTGCCAGCAGCGCCCTGGGGGCGCGCCCTTGGAATGAGCAGTTCTTC.

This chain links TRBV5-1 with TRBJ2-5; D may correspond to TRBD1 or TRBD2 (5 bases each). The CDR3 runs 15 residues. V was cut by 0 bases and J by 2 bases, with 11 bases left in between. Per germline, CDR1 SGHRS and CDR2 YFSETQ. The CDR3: CASSLEGTEQETQYF. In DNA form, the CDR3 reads TGCGCCAGCAGCTTGGAAGGGACGGAACAAGAGACCCAGTACTTC.

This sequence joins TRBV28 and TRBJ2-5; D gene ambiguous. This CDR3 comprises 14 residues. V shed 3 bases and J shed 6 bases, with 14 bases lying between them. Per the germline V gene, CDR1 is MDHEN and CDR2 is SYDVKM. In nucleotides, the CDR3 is TGTGCCAGCAGTTTTGACTTGACCTGGAAGACCCAGTACTTC. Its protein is CASSFDLTWKTQYF.

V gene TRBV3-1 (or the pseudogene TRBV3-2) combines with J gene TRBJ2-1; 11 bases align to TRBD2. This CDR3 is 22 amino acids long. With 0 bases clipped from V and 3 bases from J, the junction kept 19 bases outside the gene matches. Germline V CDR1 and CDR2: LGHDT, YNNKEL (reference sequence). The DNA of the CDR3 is TGTGCCAGCAGCCAAGATCCTATCAACTCGGAACTAGCGGGAGCAGTCTACAATGAGCAGTTCTTC. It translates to CASSQDPINSELAGAVYNEQFF.

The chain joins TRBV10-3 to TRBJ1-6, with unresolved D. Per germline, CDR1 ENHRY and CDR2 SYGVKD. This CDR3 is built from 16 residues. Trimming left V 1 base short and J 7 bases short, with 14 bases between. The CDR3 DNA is TGTGCCATCAGTGAGTTACGCCCGACGGGAAATTCACCCCTCCACTTT. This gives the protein CAISELRPTGNSPLHF.

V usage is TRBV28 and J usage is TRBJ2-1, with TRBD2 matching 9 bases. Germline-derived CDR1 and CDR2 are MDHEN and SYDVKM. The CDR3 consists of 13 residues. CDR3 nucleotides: TGTGCGCTGGGACTAGCCGGTTACAATGAGCAGTTCTTC. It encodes CALGLAGYNEQFF.

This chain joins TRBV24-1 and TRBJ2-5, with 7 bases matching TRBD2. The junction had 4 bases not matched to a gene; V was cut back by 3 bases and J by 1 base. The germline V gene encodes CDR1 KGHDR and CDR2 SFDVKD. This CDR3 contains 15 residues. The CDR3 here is CATSDRTRPQETQYF. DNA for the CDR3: TGTGCCACCAGTGATCGGACTAGACCCCAAGAGACCCAGTACTTC.

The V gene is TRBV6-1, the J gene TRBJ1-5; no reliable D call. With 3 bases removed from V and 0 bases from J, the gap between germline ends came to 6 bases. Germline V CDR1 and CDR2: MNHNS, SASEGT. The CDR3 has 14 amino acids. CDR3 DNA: TGTGCCAGCAGTGAGGCCCATAGCAATCAGCCCCAGCATTTT. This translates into CASSEAHSNQPQHF.

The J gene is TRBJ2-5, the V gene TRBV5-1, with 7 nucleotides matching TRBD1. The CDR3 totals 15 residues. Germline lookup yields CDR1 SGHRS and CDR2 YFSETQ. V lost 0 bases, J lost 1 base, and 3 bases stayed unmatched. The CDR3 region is CASSLGTGFQETQYF. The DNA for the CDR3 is TGCGCCAGCAGCTTGGGGACAGGCTTCCAAGAGACCCAGTACTTC.

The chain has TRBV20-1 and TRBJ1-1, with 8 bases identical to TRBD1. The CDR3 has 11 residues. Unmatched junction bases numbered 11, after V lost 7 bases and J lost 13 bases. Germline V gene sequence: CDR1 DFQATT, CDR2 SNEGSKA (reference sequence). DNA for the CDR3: TGCAGTGTACGGTCGGACAGGGTAGTTTTCTTT. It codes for CSVRSDRVVFF.

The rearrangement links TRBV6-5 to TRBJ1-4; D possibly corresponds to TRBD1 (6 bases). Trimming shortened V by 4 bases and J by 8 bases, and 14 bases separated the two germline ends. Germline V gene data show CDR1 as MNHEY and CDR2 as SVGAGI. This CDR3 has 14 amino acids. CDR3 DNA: TGTGCCAGCAGTTTGGACAGAGGAGGAGAAAAACTGTTTTTT. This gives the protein CASSLDRGGEKLFF.

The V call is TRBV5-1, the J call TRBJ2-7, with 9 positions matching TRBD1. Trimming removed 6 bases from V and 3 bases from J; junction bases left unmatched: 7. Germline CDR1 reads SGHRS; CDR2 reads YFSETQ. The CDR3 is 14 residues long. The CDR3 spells CASTYRGRDYEQYF. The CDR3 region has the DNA TGCGCCAGCACGTACAGGGGGCGAGACTACGAGCAGTACTTC.

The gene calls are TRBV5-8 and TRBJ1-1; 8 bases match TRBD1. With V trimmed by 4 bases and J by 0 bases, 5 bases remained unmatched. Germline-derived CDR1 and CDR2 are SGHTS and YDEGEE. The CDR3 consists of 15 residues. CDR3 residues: CASSTGQGLNTEAFF. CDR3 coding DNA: TGTGCCAGCAGCACCGGACAGGGCCTGAACACTGAAGCTTTCTTT.

Here the CDR3 DNA reads TGTGCCACCAGCAGAGCTTGGAGAGACAGGGCGGGCTACACCTTC. It codes for CATSRAWRDRAGYTF. The V call is TRBV15, the J call TRBJ1-2, with 7 bases matching TRBD1. The V gene end was trimmed by 1 base and the J gene end by 8 bases; junction bases not matched to a gene: 10. Looked up from germline, CDR1 is LNHNV and CDR2 is YYDKDF (reference sequence). The CDR3 is made up of 15 amino acids.

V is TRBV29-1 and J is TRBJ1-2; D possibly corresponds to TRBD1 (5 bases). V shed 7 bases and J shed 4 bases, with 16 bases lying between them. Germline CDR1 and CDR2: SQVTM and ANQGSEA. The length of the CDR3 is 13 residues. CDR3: CSANPGGGYGYTF. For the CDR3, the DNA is TGCAGCGCCAACCCGGGGGGGGGCTATGGCTACACCTTC.

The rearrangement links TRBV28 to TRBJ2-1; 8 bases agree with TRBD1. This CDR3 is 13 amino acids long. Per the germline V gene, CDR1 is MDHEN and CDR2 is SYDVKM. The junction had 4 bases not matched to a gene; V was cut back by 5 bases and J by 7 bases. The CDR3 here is CASSIQGGNEQFF. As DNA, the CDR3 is TGTGCCAGCAGTATACAGGGGGGAAATGAGCAGTTCTTC.

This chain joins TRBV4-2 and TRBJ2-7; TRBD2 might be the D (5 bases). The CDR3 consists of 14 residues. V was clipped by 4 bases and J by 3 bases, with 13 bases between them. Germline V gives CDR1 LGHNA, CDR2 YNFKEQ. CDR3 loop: CASSPSGYYYEQYF. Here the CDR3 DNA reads TGTGCCAGCAGCCCGTCGGGATACTACTACGAGCAGTACTTC.

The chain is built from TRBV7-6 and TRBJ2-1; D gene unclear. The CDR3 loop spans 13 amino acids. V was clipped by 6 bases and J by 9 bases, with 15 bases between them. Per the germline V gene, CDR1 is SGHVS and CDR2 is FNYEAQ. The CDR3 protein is CASSRIAVGEQFF. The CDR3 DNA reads TGTGCCAGCAGTCGTATTGCGGTTGGTGAGCAGTTCTTC.

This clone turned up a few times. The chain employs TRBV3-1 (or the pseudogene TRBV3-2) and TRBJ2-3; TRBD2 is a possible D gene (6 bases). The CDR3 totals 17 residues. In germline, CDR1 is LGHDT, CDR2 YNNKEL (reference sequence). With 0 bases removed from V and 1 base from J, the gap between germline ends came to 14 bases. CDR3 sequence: CASSQDWGESGTDTQYF. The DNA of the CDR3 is TGTGCCAGCAGCCAAGATTGGGGGGAGTCGGGCACAGATACGCAGTATTTT.

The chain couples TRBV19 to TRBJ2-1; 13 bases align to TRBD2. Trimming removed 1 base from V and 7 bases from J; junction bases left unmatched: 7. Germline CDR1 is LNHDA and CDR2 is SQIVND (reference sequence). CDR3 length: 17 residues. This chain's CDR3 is CASSIVALAGGRNEQFF. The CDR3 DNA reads TGTGCCAGTAGTATAGTCGCACTAGCGGGAGGGCGGAATGAGCAGTTCTTC.